This TCR beta chain was observed in a study of cytomegalovirus exposure and HLA in healthy donors. Study-level results: Researchers reported in a later analysis that common viral pathogens appeared linked to several top clusters. TCR beta V- and J-gene trimming, according to a later analysis, was linked to a missense DCLRE1C variant. A later analysis associated 16,951 TCR beta sequences with HLA alleles at a 0.05 false discovery rate.

Note on this clone: The antigen is undetermined.

Primers for the PCR totalled 60 Vbeta and 13 Jbeta. The data were produced by immunoSEQ multiplex PCR, yet TCRdb's version contains in-frame clones alone and is incomplete. This sample has some 150,000 clones, with 75% to 85% found just once. The CDR3 spans 14 residues. Trimming removed 1 base at V and 4 bases at J, with 10 bases between. CDR1 LGHNA and CDR2 YNFKEQ come from the germline V gene. V is TRBV4-2 and J is TRBJ1-1; D is unresolved. Material: PBMCs. This clonotype originated in a man aged 50 to 59 in good health and CMV-seropositive. DNA of the CDR3: TGTGCCAGCAGCCAAGTGTCGGGAGCCACTGAAGCTTTCTTT. It yields the protein CASSQVSGATEAFF.